The rows below give T cell receptor beta chains drawn from one sample of a study of shared clonotypes between healthy human individuals. Measured with immunoSEQ multiplex PCR; TCRdb has only the in-frame clones, and not every one. The sample shows over 850,000 clones, around 82% of them seen only once. The source material was memory CD4+ T cells from PBMCs. Source of these receptors: a young man in good health. Some clones in this sample may be carry-over from other donors' samples. The CDR3 runs from the conserved cysteine through the conserved F or W. The order of the fields is J gene, D gene, clone size, V gene, CDR3 protein, CDR3 DNA. The D gene is left open where the match is weak. Where a row states a size, it is once, few, many or the class of an expanded clone; other rows omit it.

>TRBJ2-1|NA|once|TRBV9
CASSVGLSYNEQFF
TGTGCCAGCAGCGTAGGGCTCTCCTACAATGAGCAGTTCTTC
>TRBJ2-3|NA|many|TRBV27
CASSPRQFTDTQYF
TGTGCCAGCAGTCCCCGACAGTTTACAGATACGCAGTATTTT
>TRBJ2-7|TRBD1|NA|TRBV19
CASRDGTGGLEQYF
TGTGCCAGTAGGGACGGGACAGGGGGCTTGGAGCAGTACTTC
>TRBJ2-1|NA|few|TRBV28
CASRQSSYNEQFF
TGTGCCAGCAGGCAGAGCTCCTACAATGAGCAGTTCTTC
>TRBJ1-5|TRBD1|NA|TRBV27
CASSITGGRNQPQHF
TGTGCCAGCAGCATAACAGGGGGCAGGAATCAGCCCCAGCATTTT
>TRBJ2-5|NA|NA|TRBV5-4
CASSSRKGGDYQYF
TGTGCCAGCAGCTCCCGAAAGGGGGGGGACTACCAGTACTTC
>TRBJ2-7|NA|NA|TRBV7-9
CASSPLGNEQYF
TGTGCCAGCAGCCCCTTAGGGAACGAGCAGTACTTC
>TRBJ2-2|NA|NA|TRBV28
CATGILQNTGELFF
TGTGCCACCGGAATACTACAGAACACCGGGGAGCTGTTTTTT
>TRBJ1-1|NA|NA|TRBV4-3
CASSQRLNTEAFF
TGCGCCAGCAGCCAGAGACTAAACACTGAAGCTTTCTTT
>TRBJ2-2|NA|NA|TRBV7-9
CASSLALRETGELFF
TGTGCCAGCAGCTTAGCGCTAAGGGAGACCGGGGAGCTGTTTTTT
>TRBJ2-5|TRBD2|NA|TRBV11-3
CASSLGLAGQETQYF
TGTGCCAGCAGCCTCGGACTAGCGGGCCAAGAGACCCAGTACTTC
>TRBJ2-3|TRBD1|NA|TRBV19
CASRGDRGRADTQYF
TGTGCCAGTAGGGGAGACAGGGGGCGTGCAGATACGCAGTATTTT
>TRBJ2-7|TRBD1|NA|TRBV18
CASSPPRQGEREQYF
TGTGCCAGCTCACCACCTCGACAGGGGGAGAGGGAGCAGTACTTC
>TRBJ2-1|NA|NA|TRBV18
CASSPTGLRYNEQFF
TGTGCCAGCTCACCCACGGGACTTCGCTACAATGAGCAGTTCTTC
>TRBJ2-3|TRBD2|NA|TRBV7-3
CASSFSSGTVWMQYF
TGTGCCAGCAGCTTTAGTAGCGGGACTGTCTGGATGCAGTATTTT
>TRBJ1-5|NA|NA|TRBV7-9
CASSQSGSVPNQPQHF
TGTGCCAGCAGCCAAAGCGGTTCTGTTCCCAATCAGCCCCAGCATTTT
>TRBJ1-4|TRBD1|NA|TRBV11-2
CASREQGVGEKLFF
TGTGCCAGCAGAGAACAGGGGGTTGGTGAAAAACTGTTTTTT
>TRBJ2-5|NA|many|TRBV30
CAWRRLLYQETQYF
TGTGCCTGGAGGAGGCTCCTGTACCAAGAGACCCAGTACTTC
>TRBJ2-1|TRBD2|few|TRBV5-4
CASSLGGRAKWRGQFF
TGTGCCAGCAGCTTAGGAGGGAGGGCAAAATGGAGGGGCCAGTTCTTC
>TRBJ2-5|NA|NA|TRBV5-6
CASSPLMGQETQYF
TGTGCCAGCAGCCCCCTGATGGGTCAAGAGACCCAGTACTTC
>TRBJ2-7|NA|NA|TRBV7-3
CASSPSGSNEQYF
TGTGCCAGCAGCCCCTCGGGGTCTAACGAGCAGTACTTC
>TRBJ2-1|NA|NA|TRBV4-2
CASSQRGTTNEQFF
TGTGCCAGCAGCCAGAGAGGCACTACCAATGAGCAGTTCTTC
>TRBJ2-5|NA|NA|TRBV4-3
CASSQDLGMTWEESQYF
TGCGCCAGCAGCCAAGATTTGGGGATGACATGGGAAGAGAGCCAGTACTTC
>TRBJ2-6|NA|NA|TRBV28
CASSLTGSGANVLTF
TGTGCCAGCAGTTTAACCGGCTCTGGGGCCAACGTCCTGACTTTC
>TRBJ1-5|NA|few|TRBV29-1
CSVGAGLEIRNQPQHF
TGCAGCGTTGGGGCAGGGCTGGAAATAAGGAATCAGCCCCAGCATTTT
>TRBJ1-2|NA|NA|TRBV10-3
CAIRPTGTPYGYTF
TGTGCCATCAGACCGACAGGTACCCCCTATGGCTACACCTTC
>TRBJ1-1|TRBD1|NA|TRBV4-2
CASSQDVGQGTEAFF
TGTGCCAGCAGCCAAGACGTGGGACAGGGCACTGAAGCTTTCTTT
>TRBJ1-1|NA|many|TRBV20-1
CSARAADRAFF
TGCAGTGCTAGAGCAGCCGACCGAGCTTTCTTT
>TRBJ2-5|TRBD2|NA|TRBV2
CASGLGLAGGEETQYF
TGTGCCAGCGGACTTGGACTAGCGGGAGGGGAAGAGACCCAGTACTTC
>TRBJ2-7|TRBD2|many|TRBV28
CASSLWGTSGSSYEQYF
TGTGCCAGCAGTTTATGGGGGACTAGCGGGAGTTCGTACGAGCAGTACTTC
>TRBJ2-3|TRBD2|NA|TRBV5-4
CASSSTSGSPDTQYF
TGTGCCAGCAGCTCCACTAGCGGGAGCCCGGATACGCAGTATTTT
>TRBJ1-2|NA|NA|TRBV5-1
CASTPSPQGNYGYTF
TGCGCCAGCACCCCCTCACCTCAGGGAAACTATGGCTACACCTTC
>TRBJ1-3|TRBD1|NA|TRBV2
CASSRRQGGSGNTIYF
TGTGCCAGCAGTAGGCGACAGGGAGGCTCTGGAAACACCATATATTTT
>TRBJ1-4|TRBD1|NA|TRBV9
CASSRGAGGYTNEKLFF
TGTGCCAGCAGTAGAGGGGCAGGGGGCTACACTAATGAAAAACTGTTTTTT
>TRBJ2-2|TRBD1|NA|TRBV5-4
CASSSDRGRTGELFF
TGTGCCAGCAGCTCCGACAGGGGGCGGACCGGGGAGCTGTTTTTT
>TRBJ2-5|TRBD2|NA|TRBV5-8
CASSLSSGSGKTQYF
TGTGCCAGCAGCTTGTCCAGCGGGAGTGGGAAGACCCAGTACTTC
>TRBJ2-7|NA|NA|TRBV7-6
CASSQTGTEPSYEQYF
TGTGCCAGCAGCCAAACCGGGACTGAACCTTCCTACGAGCAGTACTTC
>TRBJ2-1|TRBD2|NA|TRBV7-6
CASSLAYSSGGTIF
TGTGCCAGCAGCTTAGCGTATAGTAGCGGGGGGACAATCTTC
>TRBJ1-6|NA|NA|TRBV30
CAWSRRVGSPLHF
TGTGCCTGGAGTCGGCGCGTAGGGTCACCCCTCCACTTT
>TRBJ2-7|NA|NA|TRBV5-6
CASSPTPRAGYEQYF
TGTGCCAGCAGCCCAACCCCCAGGGCGGGGTACGAGCAGTACTTC
>TRBJ2-1|NA|NA|TRBV27
CASSRVSGDEQFF
TGTGCCAGCAGTCGGGTCTCTGGGGATGAGCAGTTCTTC
>TRBJ2-5|NA|NA|TRBV18
CASSSTGSQTQYF
TGTGCCAGCTCATCAACAGGGAGCCAGACCCAGTACTTC
>TRBJ2-1|NA|NA|TRBV21-1
CASSRRWVDNEQFF
TGTGCCAGCAGTAGGCGGTGGGTGGACAATGAGCAGTTCTTC
>TRBJ1-1|NA|NA|TRBV5-1
CASSFLRGSTEAFF
TGCGCCAGCAGCTTTTTAAGGGGGTCTACTGAAGCTTTCTTT
>TRBJ1-5|TRBD1|NA|TRBV19
CASTTRDRGVWPQHF
TGTGCCAGTACGACCCGAGACAGGGGGGTTTGGCCCCAGCATTTT
>TRBJ2-7|NA|NA|TRBV28
CASSLYGRFYEQYF
TGTGCCAGCAGTTTATACGGCAGATTCTACGAGCAGTACTTC
>TRBJ2-7|NA|NA|TRBV27
CASSRAALYEQYF
TGTGCCAGCAGCCGGGCGGCGCTCTACGAGCAGTACTTC
>TRBJ2-5|TRBD2|NA|TRBV19
CATTPGKTSGGETQYF
TGTGCCACGACCCCGGGGAAGACTAGCGGGGGGGAGACCCAGTACTTC
>TRBJ1-2|TRBD1|NA|TRBV28
CASRTGTRRGYTF
TGTGCCAGCAGGACAGGGACAAGACGCGGCTACACCTTC
>TRBJ1-1|NA|NA|TRBV6-5
CASSYLRGDMNTEAFF
TGTGCCAGCAGTTACCTCCGGGGGGACATGAACACTGAAGCTTTCTTT
>TRBJ1-5|TRBD1|NA|TRBV28
CASSLSSGTGFHSNQPQHF
TGTGCCAGCAGTTTATCATCCGGGACAGGGTTTCATAGCAATCAGCCCCAGCATTTT